Listed below are T cell receptor beta chains from one sample, sequenced in a study of shared T cell receptors in the human thymus. Method: immunoSEQ multiplex PCR; TCRdb's copy keeps in-frame clones and lacks some. The sample yields hundreds of thousands of clones, approximately 87% seen once. These records were also assigned to another study, of human thymus T cells.

The sample comprised thymocytes. The source of these receptors is a boy under two years old with a congenital heart defect. Both conserved end residues are part of each CDR3. The D gene is left open where the match is weak. Size is omitted from some rows. Given values are once, few, many or a class for expanded clones.

CDR3aa,CDR3nt,j_gene,d_gene,abundance,len,v_gene
CSAGRENIQYF,TGCAGTGCTGGCCGGGAAAACATTCAGTACTTC,TRBJ2-4,-,few,11,TRBV20-1
CASGFGVFLSGNTIYF,TGTGCTAGTGGTTTCGGGGTCTTTCTCTCTGGAAACACCATATATTTT,TRBJ1-3,-,-,16,TRBV12-5
CASSQDFDSPLHF,TGCGCCAGCAGCCAAGATTTCGATTCACCCCTCCACTTT,TRBJ1-6,-,-,13,TRBV4-3
CASSIRGQENGYEQYF,TGTGCCAGTAGTATCCGGGGACAAGAAAACGGCTACGAGCAGTACTTC,TRBJ2-7,-,-,16,TRBV19
CATVDRGSGETQYF,TGTGCCACCGTAGACAGGGGGTCAGGAGAGACCCAGTACTTC,TRBJ2-5,TRBD1,-,14,TRBV10-3
CASSYWEVNTGELFF,TGTGCCAGCAGTTACTGGGAGGTAAACACCGGGGAGCTGTTTTTT,TRBJ2-2,-,-,15,TRBV6-5
CASSPRQGAPETQYF,TGTGCCAGCAGCCCCAGACAGGGGGCCCCGGAGACCCAGTACTTC,TRBJ2-5,TRBD1,-,15,TRBV7-7
CASSLYGGNTIYF,TGTGCCAGCAGCTTGTACGGTGGAAACACCATATATTTT,TRBJ1-3,-,few,13,TRBV5-4
CASSRPGQGRGEQFF,TGTGCCAGCAGCCGCCCGGGACAGGGACGGGGTGAGCAGTTCTTC,TRBJ2-1,TRBD1,-,15,TRBV5-6
CASSQDSRLAGNTDTQYF,TGTGCCAGCAGCCAAGATAGCCGCCTAGCGGGGAATACAGATACGCAGTATTTT,TRBJ2-3,TRBD2,-,18,TRBV4-2
CASSPTSGRRSYNEQFF,TGTGCCAGCAGCCCGACTAGCGGGAGAAGGTCCTACAATGAGCAGTTCTTC,TRBJ2-1,TRBD2,-,17,TRBV5-6
CASSVVSGGSSYNEQFF,TGTGCCAGCAGCGTAGTTAGCGGGGGGTCCTCCTACAATGAGCAGTTCTTC,TRBJ2-1,TRBD2,-,17,TRBV9
CASSVDQGADTQYF,TGCGCCAGCAGCGTAGATCAAGGGGCAGATACGCAGTATTTT,TRBJ2-3,-,-,14,TRBV9
CASSYSTLENEQFF,TGTGCCAGCAGTTACTCGACACTTGAGAATGAGCAGTTCTTC,TRBJ2-1,-,-,14,TRBV6-5
CASSPPGSDEKLFF,TGCGCCAGCAGCCCCCCGGGTTCGGATGAAAAACTGTTTTTT,TRBJ1-4,-,-,14,TRBV4-3
CASSHLGLVGQSRWYNEQFF,TGTGCCAGCTCCCACCTTGGACTAGTCGGACAGTCAAGATGGTACAATGAGCAGTTCTTC,TRBJ2-1,-,-,20,TRBV18
CASSQEQGLAGGPVYEQYF,TGCGCCAGCAGCCAAGAGCAAGGACTAGCGGGGGGGCCGGTGTACGAGCAGTACTTC,TRBJ2-7,TRBD2,few,19,TRBV4-3
CASSVGEPTDRGGATNEKLFF,TGTGCCAGCAGCGTAGGCGAGCCCACCGACAGGGGAGGGGCAACTAATGAAAAACTGTTTTTT,TRBJ1-4,TRBD1,-,21,TRBV9
CASSPRLAGVGTGSYNEQFF,TGTGCCAGCAGTCCCCGCCTAGCGGGAGTAGGGACGGGCTCCTACAATGAGCAGTTCTTC,TRBJ2-1,TRBD2,once,20,TRBV28
CASSLQTGDRDRQPQHF,TGTGCCAGCTCTCTGCAAACCGGGGACAGGGACCGTCAGCCCCAGCATTTT,TRBJ1-5,TRBD1,-,17,TRBV28
CASSVGLAGGFRQNTGELFF,TGTGCCAGCAGTGTAGGACTAGCGGGAGGTTTTAGGCAGAACACCGGGGAGCTGTTTTTT,TRBJ2-2,TRBD2,-,20,TRBV28
CASSYSGTRGDTEAFF,TGTGCCAGCAGTTACTCGGGGACCAGGGGGGACACTGAAGCTTTCTTT,TRBJ1-1,TRBD1,-,16,TRBV6-5
CAISESGLAGDLGNEQFF,TGTGCCATCAGTGAGTCGGGACTAGCGGGGGACCTTGGCAATGAGCAGTTCTTC,TRBJ2-1,TRBD2,-,18,TRBV10-3
CASSVRRGRWDEKLFF,TGTGCCAGCAGTGTCCGGCGGGGGCGGTGGGATGAAAAACTGTTTTTT,TRBJ1-4,-,-,16,TRBV2
CASSRGGSQETQYF,TGTGCCAGCAGCCGCGGAGGAAGTCAAGAGACCCAGTACTTC,TRBJ2-5,-,-,14,TRBV5-4
CASSPLPRGGITEAFF,TGTGCCAGCAGCCCGCTTCCCAGGGGAGGGATCACTGAAGCTTTCTTT,TRBJ1-1,-,-,16,TRBV5-8
CATSRDMGDRAGGNTIYF,TGTGCCACCAGCAGAGATATGGGCGACAGGGCCGGTGGAAACACCATATATTTT,TRBJ1-3,TRBD1,-,18,TRBV15
CSVEVQGRVLHEQYF,TGCAGCGTTGAAGTTCAGGGCAGGGTATTGCACGAGCAGTACTTC,TRBJ2-7,-,-,15,TRBV29-1
CASSHIRVYGNQPQHF,TGCGCCAGCAGCCATATCAGGGTTTATGGCAATCAGCCCCAGCATTTT,TRBJ1-5,-,-,16,TRBV4-3
CASSVEAGYNSPLHF,TGTGCCAGCAGCGTAGAGGCAGGCTATAATTCACCCCTCCACTTT,TRBJ1-6,-,-,15,TRBV9
CASSPWTSGVSYEQYF,TGTGCCAGCAGTCCTTGGACTAGCGGTGTCTCCTACGAGCAGTACTTC,TRBJ2-7,TRBD2,-,16,TRBV2
CAWSGTASRYEQFF,TGTGCCTGGAGTGGGACAGCCTCTCGGTATGAGCAGTTCTTC,TRBJ2-1,-,-,14,TRBV30
CASSYSSRTNYNEQFF,TGTGCCAGCAGTTACTCTTCCAGGACTAACTACAATGAGCAGTTCTTC,TRBJ2-1,-,-,16,TRBV6-5
CASISTDRFPGNTIYF,TGTGCCAGCATTTCTACAGACAGGTTCCCTGGAAACACCATATATTTT,TRBJ1-3,-,few,16,TRBV28
CASSQEAGGTYEQYF,TGCGCCAGCAGCCAAGAAGCGGGGGGAACCTACGAGCAGTACTTC,TRBJ2-7,TRBD2,-,15,TRBV4-1
CASSRGQQETQYF,TGCGCCAGCAGCCGGGGACAGCAAGAGACCCAGTACTTC,TRBJ2-5,TRBD1,-,13,TRBV5-1
CAWSSPVKGVGEKLFF,TGTGCCTGGAGTTCCCCGGTAAAGGGGGTTGGTGAAAAACTGTTTTTT,TRBJ1-4,-,-,16,TRBV30